One T cell receptor (beta chain) is described in this entry. What it binds is unknown. The junction shows a germline mismatch at one end, possibly a read error. This sample stems from a study of cytomegalovirus exposure and HLA in healthy donors. Study summary: The roughly 110 validation repertoires were produced on the same platform as the 550 to 750 repertoires of the first cohort. This was reported in a later analysis.

Assay used: immunoSEQ multiplex PCR; TCRdb lists only in-frame clones, some missing. The sample lists roughly 150,000 clones, around four fifths occurring once. From germline, CDR1 is LNHDA and CDR2 SQIVND (reference sequence). The length of the CDR3 is 13 residues. Study conclusions and caveats: Some TCR beta chains (more than 150 of them) were listed as cytomegalovirus-associated. First-cohort TCR clusters tended to co-occur in the roughly 130 validation repertoires, a later analysis found. Reports described diagnosis of cytomegalovirus status by the classifier as highly specific and sensitive.

Sequencing was carried out using PBMCs. This receptor was taken from a man in his thirties or forties in good health and CMV-seropositive. The rearrangement uses TRBV19 and TRBJ2-2; D may be TRBD1 (6 bases). CDR3 residues: CASSRTGTEELFF. The CDR3 coding sequence is TGTGCCAGTAGTAGAACAGGGACCGAGGAGCTGTTTTTT.